The rows below give T cell receptor beta chains drawn from one sample of a study of graft-versus-host responses after intestinal transplantation. Using immunoSEQ multiplex PCR, the repertoire was profiled, and TCRdb retains in-frame clones only, with some absent. Altogether over 45,000 clones are present, around nine tenths being singletons, with the ten largest covering approximately 1.5%. Sample: PBMCs, taken 26 days after transplant. All receptors come from a human patient who received an intestinal transplant, so some T cells may come from the graft donor. The CDR3 runs from the conserved cysteine through the conserved F or W. D genes are given only for firm matches. Expanded clones get a size class; other rows say once, few or many, or leave the size out.

abundance	j_gene	v_gene	d_gene	CDR3aa	CDR3nt
NA	TRBJ2-1	TRBV5-4	TRBD2	CASSPDWKVAGEFYNEQFF	TGTGCCAGCAGCCCCGATTGGAAGGTAGCGGGGGAGTTTTACAATGAGCAGTTCTTC
NA	TRBJ1-5	TRBV27	TRBD1	CASGDRSNQPQHF	TGTGCCAGCGGGGACAGGTCCAATCAGCCCCAGCATTTT
NA	TRBJ1-4	TRBV7-2	NA	CASSPRPGHNEKLFF	TGTGCCAGCAGCCCACGTCCGGGACACAATGAAAAACTGTTTTTT
NA	TRBJ2-2	TRBV9	TRBD2	CASSATSPTGELFF	TGTGCCAGCAGCGCGACTAGCCCCACCGGGGAGCTGTTTTTT
NA	TRBJ1-1	TRBV5-1	NA	CASSLAGSDTEAFF	TGCGCCAGCAGCTTGGCAGGGTCGGACACTGAAGCTTTCTTT
NA	TRBJ2-3	TRBV2	NA	CASSELTTRTDTQYF	TGTGCCAGCAGTGAGTTGACTACACGCACAGATACGCAGTATTTT
NA	TRBJ1-1	TRBV4-1	NA	CASSRAGGVKNTEAFF	TGCGCCAGCAGCCGAGCGGGAGGGGTTAAGAACACTGAAGCTTTCTTT
NA	TRBJ1-2	TRBV19	NA	CASISRPGSRYGYTF	TGTGCCAGTATCTCACGGCCAGGGTCTCGTTATGGCTACACCTTC
NA	TRBJ2-3	TRBV6-5	TRBD1	CASSYVQGARLDTQYF	TGTGCCAGCAGTTACGTCCAGGGGGCAAGACTGGATACGCAGTATTTT
NA	TRBJ2-7	TRBV2	NA	CASSPQQYEQYF	TGTGCCAGCAGTCCTCAACAATACGAGCAGTACTTC
NA	TRBJ2-5	TRBV7-9	TRBD2	CASSALAGTKETQYF	TGTGCCAGCAGCGCCCTAGCGGGGACTAAAGAGACCCAGTACTTC
NA	TRBJ1-5	TRBV6-7	TRBD1	CASSHQPGTGHEWPQHF	TGTGCCAGCAGTCACCAGCCCGGGACAGGGCACGAGTGGCCCCAGCATTTT
NA	TRBJ2-1	TRBV4-1	TRBD1	CASSQVGTGGNEQFF	TGCGCCAGCAGCCAAGTTGGGACAGGGGGCAATGAGCAGTTCTTC
NA	TRBJ2-1	TRBV6-5	TRBD1	CASRRTGGSYNEQFF	TGTGCCAGCAGAAGGACAGGGGGCTCCTACAATGAGCAGTTCTTC
NA	TRBJ2-1	TRBV19	NA	CASSRNPEGIYNEQFF	TGTGCCAGTAGTAGGAACCCGGAGGGGATATACAATGAGCAGTTCTTC
NA	TRBJ2-1	TRBV7-9	TRBD2	CASSQARRGDEQFF	TGTGCCAGCAGCCAGGCTAGACGGGGGGATGAGCAGTTCTTC
once	TRBJ2-1	TRBV5-1	NA	CASGLTGLLEQFF	TGCGCCAGCGGCCTAACGGGTCTGCTTGAGCAGTTCTTC
NA	TRBJ2-2	TRBV11-2	TRBD2	CASSLNGGATGELFF	TGTGCCAGCAGCTTAAACGGGGGGGCCACCGGGGAGCTGTTTTTT
NA	TRBJ2-1	TRBV21-1	NA	CASSNRQGKYDEQFF	TGTGCCAGCAGCAATCGACAGGGAAAGTACGATGAGCAGTTCTTC
NA	TRBJ2-3	TRBV9	NA	CASSPGDTQYF	TGTGCCAGCAGCCCCGGGGATACGCAGTATTTT
once	TRBJ2-1	TRBV9	NA	CASSPVQGDNEQFF	TGTGCCAGCAGTCCCGTTCAAGGAGACAATGAGCAGTTCTTC
NA	TRBJ2-3	TRBV6-4	NA	CASSDSVGSTDTQYF	TGTGCCAGCAGTGACTCGGTTGGCAGCACAGATACGCAGTATTTT
NA	TRBJ1-6	TRBV5-6	NA	CASSFKWTANSPLHF	TGTGCCAGCAGCTTTAAGTGGACAGCCAATTCACCCCTCCACTTT
NA	TRBJ1-1	TRBV6-1	NA	CATLRLTREAFF	TGTGCCACCCTTAGACTCACCAGAGAAGCTTTCTTT
NA	TRBJ2-3	TRBV27	TRBD2	CASSPAGGRGDTQYF	TGTGCCAGCAGCCCAGCGGGAGGAAGGGGGGATACGCAGTATTTT
NA	TRBJ2-6	TRBV30	TRBD1	CAFQPGTGSGANVLTF	TGTGCCTTCCAACCCGGGACAGGCTCTGGGGCCAACGTCCTGACTTTC
NA	TRBJ2-3	TRBV6-5	NA	CASSYRAGRTDTQYF	TGTGCCAGCAGTTATCGGGCGGGGCGCACAGATACGCAGTATTTT
NA	TRBJ1-2	TRBV9	NA	CASSRPREDGYTF	TGTGCCAGCAGCCGCCCGAGGGAGGACGGCTACACCTTC
NA	TRBJ2-3	TRBV28	NA	CASSDRTRFSDTQYF	TGTGCCAGCAGTGATCGAACTCGGTTCTCAGATACGCAGTATTTT